The 17 T cell receptor beta chains in this list originate from one sample, sequenced in a study of blood T cell repertoires in COVID-19. Profiled with immunoSEQ multiplex PCR; TCRdb holds only in-frame clones, not every one. The table shows around 200,000 clones, with roughly 90% occurring only once. Input material: PBMCs or T cells enriched from blood (not recorded which). The source is a woman aged 25 to 39 who had recovered from COVID-19.

This clone was counted only a few times. J is TRBJ1-2 and V is TRBV7-8; TRBD1 is a possible D gene (5 bases). Germline loops: CDR1 SGHVS, CDR2 FQNEAQ. V was trimmed by 5 bases and J by 4 bases, leaving 11 bases between them. The CDR3 contains 13 residues. The CDR3 DNA is TGTGCCAGCAGCCCAGGCGGGACCTATGGCTACACCTTC. Its protein product is CASSPGGTYGYTF.

This chain joins TRBV13 and TRBJ1-2, with D uncertain. The length of the CDR3 is 14 residues. Looked up from germline, CDR1 is PRHDT and CDR2 is FYEKMQ (reference sequence). V shed 5 bases and J shed 4 bases, with 14 bases lying between them. CDR3 protein: CASSHGGHSYGYTF. DNA for the CDR3: TGTGCCAGCAGCCACGGAGGGCATTCCTATGGCTACACCTTC.

J is TRBJ1-5 and V is TRBV6-5; 7 bases are shared with TRBD1. CDR1 is MNHEY, CDR2 SVGAGI, per germline. Trimming at V came to 7 bases and at J to 4 bases, leaving 10 bases not matched to a gene. The CDR3 totals 15 residues. CDR3 protein: CASTPTGTSNQPQHF. The CDR3 DNA follows: TGTGCCAGCACACCGACAGGGACGAGTAATCAGCCCCAGCATTTT.

The V and J genes are TRBV7-9 and TRBJ1-2, with no clear D. The V end was cut by 1 base, the J end by 13 bases, with 25 bases between. The V gene's germline CDR1 is SEHNR and CDR2 FQNEAQ (reference sequence). The CDR3 totals 16 residues. The CDR3 nucleotides read TGTGCCAGCAGCTTAGGGTTTGGCGCCCCTGGAGGAGAGTTCACCTTC. Translation gives CASSLGFGAPGGEFTF.

The rearrangement joins TRBV9 to TRBJ1-1, with D unresolved. The CDR3 contains 12 residues. Trimming stripped 4 bases from V and 2 bases from J, with 6 bases between. In germline, CDR1 is SGDLS, CDR2 YYNGEE. The CDR3 protein is CASSSYNTEAFF. CDR3 nucleotides: TGTGCCAGCAGCTCCTATAACACTGAAGCTTTCTTT. The variable domain in full, with the rest retrieved from reference TRBV9 and TRBJ1-1, is DSGVTQTPKHLITATGQRVTLRCSPRSGDLSVYWYQQSLDQGLQFLIQYYNGEERAKGNILERFSAQQFPDLHSELNLSSLELGDSALYFCASSSYNTEAFFGQGTRLTVV.

The V gene is TRBV7-2, the J gene TRBJ2-1; 9 nucleotides align to TRBD2. The V gene end was trimmed by 1 base and the J gene end by 9 bases; junction bases not matched to a gene: 4. The CDR3 length is 14 residues. CDR1 and CDR2 (germline): SGHTA, FQGNSA. CDR3 DNA sequence: TGTGCCAGCAGCTTAGGGGGACTAGCCCCTGAGCAGTTCTTC. Amino acids: CASSLGGLAPEQFF.

This clone has just one count. The chain recombines TRBV5-4 with TRBJ2-5, with 11 bases identical to TRBD2. This CDR3 has 16 residues. Losses at the gene ends were 3 bases for V and 5 bases for J; bases not matched to a gene: 9. Germline V gene lookup returns CDR1 SGHNT and CDR2 YYREEE (reference sequence). CDR3 loop: CASSWGLAGGGETQYF. CDR3 DNA: TGTGCCAGCAGCTGGGGGCTAGCGGGGGGAGGTGAGACCCAGTACTTC. The full variable domain, rest sourced from reference TRBV5-4 and TRBJ2-5, is ETGVTQSPTHLIKTRGQQVTLRCSSQSGHNTVSWYQQALGQGPQFIFQYYREEENGRGNFPPRFSGLQFPNYSSELNVNALELDDSALYLCASSWGLAGGGETQYFGPGTRLLVL.

The J gene is TRBJ2-7, the V gene TRBV19; D gene uncertain. Trimming took 2 bases from V and 1 from J, leaving 9 bases between them. CDR3 length: 14 residues. The germline CDR1 and CDR2 sequences are LNHDA and SQIVND (reference sequence). DNA for the CDR3: TGTGCCAGTAGTATACTCGTCGGTTCCTACGAGCAGTACTTC. It is translated as CASSILVGSYEQYF.

V gene TRBV6-5 combines with J gene TRBJ2-7; a possible D gene is TRBD1 (5 bases). This CDR3 is built from 15 residues. V was clipped by 2 bases and J by 5 bases, with 16 bases between them. Germline loops: CDR1 MNHEY, CDR2 SVGAGI. The CDR3 sequence is CASSYTFGQGHEQYF. The DNA of the CDR3 is TGTGCCAGCAGTTACACTTTCGGGCAGGGTCACGAGCAGTACTTC.

J is TRBJ1-5 and V is TRBV7-2; D might be TRBD1 (5 bases). CDR3 length equals 15 residues. Germline CDR1 and CDR2: SGHTA and FQGNSA. Trimming shortened V by 2 bases and J by 1 base, and 9 bases separated the two germline ends. The CDR3 sequence: CASSLRGLSNQPQHF. The DNA for the CDR3 is TGTGCCAGCAGCTTAAGGGGATTGAGCAATCAGCCCCAGCATTTT.

This chain connects TRBV27 to TRBJ1-4, with 8 bases lining up with TRBD1. With 5 bases clipped from V and 8 bases from J, the junction kept 10 bases outside the gene matches. Germline CDR1 MNHEY, CDR2 SMNVEV (reference sequence). The CDR3 sequence is 15 residues long. The CDR3 sequence: CASSQVSGGREKLFF. The CDR3 DNA follows: TGTGCCAGCAGTCAAGTCTCAGGGGGCCGGGAAAAACTGTTTTTT.

This clone came up a few times. V is TRBV4-3 and J is TRBJ2-3; 9 bases line up with TRBD1. Germline loops: CDR1 LGHNA, CDR2 YSLEER. The CDR3 loop spans 16 amino acids. After removal of 0 bases from V and 5 bases from J, the junction contained 6 bases not matched to a gene. The chain's CDR3 is CASSQEARTGVDTQYF. Here the CDR3 DNA reads TGCGCCAGCAGCCAAGAGGCTCGGACAGGGGTAGATACGCAGTATTTT.

The CDR3 region is CASSLDLGRQGYTF. CDR3 DNA: TGTGCCAGCAGCTTAGATCTGGGGAGGCAAGGCTACACCTTC. This chain joins TRBV11-2 and TRBJ1-2; D uncertain. The germline V and J ends were trimmed by 0 bases and 8 bases, with 13 bases remaining between them. Germline CDR1 SGHAT, CDR2 FQNNGV. The CDR3 is made up of 14 amino acids.

The chain carries TRBV6-5 and TRBJ1-2; perhaps TRBD1 as D (5 bases). The V end was cut by 7 bases, the J end by 7 bases, with 16 bases between. This CDR3 region has 13 residues. Germline V lookup: CDR1 MNHEY, CDR2 SVGAGI. The CDR3 DNA follows: TGTGCCAGCATTACGGGGGTGTCGAGTGGCTACACCTTC. This sequence encodes CASITGVSSGYTF.

This chain uses TRBV4-1 with TRBJ1-4; 7 bases map to TRBD1. Germline CDR1 is MGHRA and CDR2 is YSYEKL. The ends lost 4 bases at V and 7 bases at J; junction bases unmatched: 9. The CDR3 extends over 15 amino acids. CDR3 in amino acids: CASSPPDRRGEKLFF. The CDR3 coding sequence is TGCGCCAGCAGCCCACCGGACAGGAGAGGTGAAAAACTGTTTTTT.

V gene TRBV15 combines with J gene TRBJ1-2, with 9 bases aligning to TRBD1. Per germline, CDR1 LNHNV and CDR2 YYDKDF (reference sequence). Trimming removed 0 bases from V and 6 bases from J; junction bases left unmatched: 5. The CDR3 has 15 amino acids. The CDR3 DNA is TGTGCCACCAGCAGAGATCCGGGGACAGGGCATGGCTACACCTTC. Protein product: CATSRDPGTGHGYTF.

This chain connects TRBV27 to TRBJ1-2; 8 bases agree with TRBD1. The ends lost 6 bases at V and 10 bases at J; junction bases unmatched: 13. This CDR3 comprises 14 residues. Germline lookup yields CDR1 MNHEY and CDR2 SMNVEV (reference sequence). CDR3 sequence (DNA): TGTGCCAGCAGCTTTCGGACAGGGTCGTCCTACTACACCTTC. It specifies CASSFRTGSSYYTF.